This record covers a single T cell receptor beta chain. What it binds is not known. The sample contains more than one DNA sequence encoding this CDR3. Those patients who had chemo-refractory metastatic non-small-cell lung cancer were given focal radiation along with CTLA-4 blockade through ipilimumab. This CDR3 is built from 14 residues. The V segment lost 6 bases and the J segment 4 bases; nucleotides outside the gene matches: 4. Germline V gene sequence: CDR1 MNHEY, CDR2 SVGAGI. This table comes from immunoSEQ multiplex PCR, and its TCRdb copy is limited to in-frame clones, with some not included. The table records some 78,000 clones, more than 75% of them present only once. These data come from a study of radiotherapy plus CTLA-4 blockade in lung cancer. Broader study findings: Among reported predictors of response, early blood T cell clone dynamics with interferon-beta performed best. Radiotherapy with ipilimumab was followed by blood expansion of tumor-derived clones.

The clonotype originates from a human donor with non-small cell lung cancer who had stable disease on radiotherapy plus ipilimumab. The source material was peripheral blood, sampled from a patient treated with radiotherapy plus ipilimumab. The V gene is TRBV6-5, the J gene TRBJ1-5, with 9 bases that match TRBD1. The CDR3: CASRPDRGNQPQHF. The CDR3 DNA reads TGTGCCAGCAGACCCGACAGGGGGAATCAGCCCCAGCATTTT.